This note documents a single TCR beta chain sequence. The CDR3 has 14 residues. Trimming cost V 4 bases and J 7 bases, with 17 bases left between them. The germline gives CDR1 MNHEY, CDR2 SVGEGT. Original processing notes: Reference gene primer amplification gave nucleated cell count estimates. Produced via immunoSEQ multiplex PCR; TCRdb's table is partial and in-frame only. Clone size and the V and J calls come from that table; the DNA yielded D and trimming. The profile shows approximately 190,000 clones, more than 85% of them singletons. This specimen comes from a study of blood T cell repertoires in COVID-19. Overall study: Sites across the United States, Italy and Spain contributed samples from acute and convalescent COVID-19. The analysed material was cDNA or gDNA that came from T cells, B-cell-depleted T cells, or PBMCs.

The sequenced sample was peripheral blood. The chain joins TRBV6-2 or TRBV6-3 to TRBJ2-7; D is undetermined. The receptor's source is a man aged 65 to 79 with active or convalescent COVID-19. CDR3 sequence (DNA): TGTGCCAGCAGTTCCCCCGCGCTCGGTCCTGAGCAGTACTTC. Its translation is CASSSPALGPEQYF.